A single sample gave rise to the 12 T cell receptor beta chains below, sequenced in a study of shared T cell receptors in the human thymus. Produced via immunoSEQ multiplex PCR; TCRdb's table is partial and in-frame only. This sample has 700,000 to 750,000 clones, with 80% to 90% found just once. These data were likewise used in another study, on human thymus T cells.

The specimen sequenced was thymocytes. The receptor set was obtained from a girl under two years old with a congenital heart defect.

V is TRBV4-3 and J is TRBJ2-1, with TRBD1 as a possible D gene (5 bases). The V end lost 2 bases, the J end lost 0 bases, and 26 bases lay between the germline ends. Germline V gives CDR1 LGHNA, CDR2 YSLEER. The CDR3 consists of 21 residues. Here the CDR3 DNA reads TGCGCCAGCAGCCAACCCTCAACGCGGCAGGGTTGTTCTAGCTCCTACAATGAGCAGTTCTTC. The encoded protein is CASSQPSTRQGCSSSYNEQFF.

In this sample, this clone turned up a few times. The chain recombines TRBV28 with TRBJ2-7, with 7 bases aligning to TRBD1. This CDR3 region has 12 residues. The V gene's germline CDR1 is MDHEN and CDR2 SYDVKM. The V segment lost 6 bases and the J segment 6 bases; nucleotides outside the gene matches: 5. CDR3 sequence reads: CASRPDRAEQYF. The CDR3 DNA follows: TGTGCCAGCAGACCCGACAGGGCCGAGCAGTACTTC.

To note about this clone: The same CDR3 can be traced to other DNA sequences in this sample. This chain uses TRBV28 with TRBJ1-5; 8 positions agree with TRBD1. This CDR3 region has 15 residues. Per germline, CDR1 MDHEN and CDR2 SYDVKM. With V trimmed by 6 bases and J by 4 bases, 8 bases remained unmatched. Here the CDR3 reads CASSRPGQGNQPQHF. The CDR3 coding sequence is TGTGCCAGCAGCAGACCCGGACAGGGAAATCAGCCCCAGCATTTT.

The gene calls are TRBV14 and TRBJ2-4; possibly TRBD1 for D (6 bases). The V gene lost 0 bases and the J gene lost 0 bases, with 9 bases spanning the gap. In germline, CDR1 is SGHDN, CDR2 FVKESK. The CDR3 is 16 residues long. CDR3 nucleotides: TGTGCCAGCAGCCAAGAGACAGGTCTAGCCAAAAACATTCAGTACTTC. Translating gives CASSQETGLAKNIQYF.

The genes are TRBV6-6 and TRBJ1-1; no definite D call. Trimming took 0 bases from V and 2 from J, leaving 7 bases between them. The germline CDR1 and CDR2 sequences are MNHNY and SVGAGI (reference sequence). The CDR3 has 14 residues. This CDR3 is CASSYSRHNTEAFF. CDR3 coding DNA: TGTGCCAGCAGTTACTCCCGACATAACACTGAAGCTTTCTTT.

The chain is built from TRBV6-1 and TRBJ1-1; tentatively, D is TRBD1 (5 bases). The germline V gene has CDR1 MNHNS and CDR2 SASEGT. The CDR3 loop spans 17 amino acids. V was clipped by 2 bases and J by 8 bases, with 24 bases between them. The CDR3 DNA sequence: TGTGCCAGCAGTGAAAAGGTACAGGAGGGCCAAACACAGGAAGCTTTCTTT. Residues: CASSEKVQEGQTQEAFF.

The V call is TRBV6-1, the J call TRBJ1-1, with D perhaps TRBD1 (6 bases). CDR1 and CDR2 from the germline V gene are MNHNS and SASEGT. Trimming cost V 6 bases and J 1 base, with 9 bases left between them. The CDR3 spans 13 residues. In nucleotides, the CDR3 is TGTGCCAGCAGCCCACAGGGGAACACTGAAGCTTTCTTT. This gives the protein CASSPQGNTEAFF.

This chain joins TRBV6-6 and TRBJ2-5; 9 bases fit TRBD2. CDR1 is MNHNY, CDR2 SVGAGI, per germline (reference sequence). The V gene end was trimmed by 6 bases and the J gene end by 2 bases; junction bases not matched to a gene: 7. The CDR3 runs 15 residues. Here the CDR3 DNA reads TGTGCCAGCAGCCGACTAGCGGAGAGACAAGAGACCCAGTACTTC. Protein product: CASSRLAERQETQYF.

The CDR3 DNA sequence: TGCAGCGTTGTATTTTTGTTGCGAGGTTTGAACACTGAAGCTTTCTTT. Amino acid sequence: CSVVFLLRGLNTEAFF. The chain uses TRBV29-1 and TRBJ1-1, with no clear D. The CDR3 spans 16 residues. V was shortened by 4 bases and J by 0 bases, with 18 bases between the two germline ends. The germline CDR1 and CDR2 sequences are SQVTM and ANQGSEA.

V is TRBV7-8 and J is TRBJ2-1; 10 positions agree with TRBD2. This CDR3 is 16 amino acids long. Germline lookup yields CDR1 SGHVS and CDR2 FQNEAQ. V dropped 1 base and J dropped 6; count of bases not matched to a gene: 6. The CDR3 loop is CASSLGLAGVGNEQFF. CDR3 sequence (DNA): TGTGCCAGCAGCTTAGGGCTAGCGGGGGTCGGCAATGAGCAGTTCTTC.

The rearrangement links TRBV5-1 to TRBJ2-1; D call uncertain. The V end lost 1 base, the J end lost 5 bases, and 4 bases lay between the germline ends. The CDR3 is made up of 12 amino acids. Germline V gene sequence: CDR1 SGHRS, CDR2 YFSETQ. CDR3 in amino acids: CASSLNNNEQFF. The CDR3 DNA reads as TGCGCCAGCAGCTTGAACAACAATGAGCAGTTCTTC. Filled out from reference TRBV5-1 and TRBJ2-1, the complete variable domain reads KAGVTQTPRYLIKTRGQQVTLSCSPISGHRSVSWYQQTPGQGLQFLFEYFSETQRNKGNFPGRFSGRQFSNSRSEMNVSTLELGDSALYLCASSLNNNEQFFGPGTRLTVL.

In nucleotides, the CDR3 is TGTGCCAGCAGTTCAACCCCCGGCCTCGTACAGGGGGACACTGAAGCTTTCTTT. Its translation: CASSSTPGLVQGDTEAFF. V gene TRBV27 combines with J gene TRBJ1-1; 8 bases map to TRBD1. The CDR3 covers 18 residues. In germline, CDR1 is MNHEY, CDR2 SMNVEV (reference sequence). Trimming took 4 bases from V and 3 from J; bases not matched to a gene: 16.